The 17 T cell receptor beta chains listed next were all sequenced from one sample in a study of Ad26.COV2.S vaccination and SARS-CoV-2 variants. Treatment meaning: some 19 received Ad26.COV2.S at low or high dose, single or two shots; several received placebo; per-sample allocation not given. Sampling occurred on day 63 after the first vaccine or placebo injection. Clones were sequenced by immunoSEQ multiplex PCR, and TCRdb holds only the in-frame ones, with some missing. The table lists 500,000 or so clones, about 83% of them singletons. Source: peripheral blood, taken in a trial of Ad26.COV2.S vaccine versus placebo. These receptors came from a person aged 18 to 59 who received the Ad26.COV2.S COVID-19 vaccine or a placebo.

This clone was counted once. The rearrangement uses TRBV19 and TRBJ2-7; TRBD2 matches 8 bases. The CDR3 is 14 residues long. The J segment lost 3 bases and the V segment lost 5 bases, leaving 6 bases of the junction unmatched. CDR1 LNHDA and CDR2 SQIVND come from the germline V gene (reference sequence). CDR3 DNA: TGTGCCAGTAGTTTGATAGCGGGACGCTACGAGCAGTACTTC. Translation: CASSLIAGRYEQYF.

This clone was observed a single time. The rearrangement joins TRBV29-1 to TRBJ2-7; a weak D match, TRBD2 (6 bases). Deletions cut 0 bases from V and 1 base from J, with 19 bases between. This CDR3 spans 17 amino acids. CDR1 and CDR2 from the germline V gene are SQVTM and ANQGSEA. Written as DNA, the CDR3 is TGCAGCGTTGAAGATCTCAGGCGACTAGTGCCTTCCTACGAGCAGTACTTC. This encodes CSVEDLRRLVPSYEQYF.

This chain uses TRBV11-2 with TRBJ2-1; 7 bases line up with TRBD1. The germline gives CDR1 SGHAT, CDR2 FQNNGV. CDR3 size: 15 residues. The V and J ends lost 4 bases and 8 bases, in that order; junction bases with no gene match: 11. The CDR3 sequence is CASSSPRQGFHEQFF. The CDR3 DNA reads TGTGCCAGCAGCTCCCCCAGACAGGGCTTCCATGAGCAGTTCTTC. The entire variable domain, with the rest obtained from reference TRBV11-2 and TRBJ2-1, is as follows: EAGVAQSPRYKIIEKRQSVAFWCNPISGHATLYWYQQILGQGPKLLIQFQNNGVVDDSQLPKDRFSAERLKGVDSTLKIQPAKLEDSAVYLCASSSPRQGFHEQFFGPGTRLTVL.

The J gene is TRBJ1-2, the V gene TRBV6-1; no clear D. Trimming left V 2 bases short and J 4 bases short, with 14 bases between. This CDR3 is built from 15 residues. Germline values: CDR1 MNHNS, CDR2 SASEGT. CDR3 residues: CASSEFPSQSYGYTF. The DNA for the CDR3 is TGTGCCAGCAGTGAATTCCCTTCTCAATCCTATGGCTACACCTTC.

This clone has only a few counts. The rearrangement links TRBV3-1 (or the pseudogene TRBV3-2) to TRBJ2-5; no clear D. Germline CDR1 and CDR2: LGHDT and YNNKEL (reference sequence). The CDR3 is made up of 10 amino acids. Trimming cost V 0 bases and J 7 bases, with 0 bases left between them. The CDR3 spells CASSQETQYF. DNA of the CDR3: TGTGCCAGCAGCCAAGAGACCCAGTACTTC.

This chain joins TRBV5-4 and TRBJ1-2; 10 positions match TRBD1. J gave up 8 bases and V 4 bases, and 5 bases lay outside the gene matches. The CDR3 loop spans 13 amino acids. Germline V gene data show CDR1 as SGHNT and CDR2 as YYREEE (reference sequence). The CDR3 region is CASSGGQGLGYTF. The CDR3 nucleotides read TGTGCCAGCAGCGGGGGACAGGGGCTCGGCTACACCTTC. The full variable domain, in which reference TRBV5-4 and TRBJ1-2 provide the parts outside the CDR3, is ETGVTQSPTHLIKTRGQQVTLRCSSQSGHNTVSWYQQALGQGPQFIFQYYREEENGRGNFPPRFSGLQFPNYSSELNVNALELDDSALYLCASSGGQGLGYTFGSGTRLTVV.

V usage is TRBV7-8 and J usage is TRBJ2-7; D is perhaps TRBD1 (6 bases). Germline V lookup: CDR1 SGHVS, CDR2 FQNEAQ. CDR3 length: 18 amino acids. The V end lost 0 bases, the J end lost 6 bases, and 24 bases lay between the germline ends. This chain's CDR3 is CASSLAHQQGSRAPEQYF. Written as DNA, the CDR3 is TGTGCCAGCAGCTTAGCCCACCAACAGGGTTCACGAGCCCCCGAGCAGTACTTC.

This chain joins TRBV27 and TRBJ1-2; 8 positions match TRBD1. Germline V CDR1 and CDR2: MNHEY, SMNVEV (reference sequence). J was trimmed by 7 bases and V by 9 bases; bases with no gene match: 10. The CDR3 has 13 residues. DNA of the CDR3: TGTGCCAGTGGACAGGGCGGTTGGGGTGGCTACACCTTC. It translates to CASGQGGWGGYTF.

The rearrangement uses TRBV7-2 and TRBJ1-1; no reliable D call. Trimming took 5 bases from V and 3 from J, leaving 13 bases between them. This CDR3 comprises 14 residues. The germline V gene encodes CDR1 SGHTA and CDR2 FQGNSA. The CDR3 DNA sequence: TGTGCCAGCAGCCCTCTATACAGCCACACTGAAGCTTTCTTT. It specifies CASSPLYSHTEAFF. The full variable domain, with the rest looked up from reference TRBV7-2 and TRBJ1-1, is GAGVSQSPSNKVTEKGKDVELRCDPISGHTALYWYRQSLGQGLEFLIYFQGNSAPDKSGLPSDRFSAERTGGSVSTLTIQRTQQEDSAVYLCASSPLYSHTEAFFGQGTRLTVV.

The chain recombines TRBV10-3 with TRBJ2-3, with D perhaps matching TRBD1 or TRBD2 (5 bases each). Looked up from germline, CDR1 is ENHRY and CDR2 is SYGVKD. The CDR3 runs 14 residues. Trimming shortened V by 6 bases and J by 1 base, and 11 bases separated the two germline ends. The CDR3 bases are TGTGCCATCAGCCCTAGCAGGGGCACAGATACGCAGTATTTT. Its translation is CAISPSRGTDTQYF.

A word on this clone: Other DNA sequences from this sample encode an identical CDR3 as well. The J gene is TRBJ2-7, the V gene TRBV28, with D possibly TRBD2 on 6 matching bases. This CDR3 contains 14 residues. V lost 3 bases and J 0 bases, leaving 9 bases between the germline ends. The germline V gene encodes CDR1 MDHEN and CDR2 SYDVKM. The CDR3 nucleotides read TGTGCCAGCAGTTTGGGAGGATCCTCCTACGAGCAGTACTTC. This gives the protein CASSLGGSSYEQYF.

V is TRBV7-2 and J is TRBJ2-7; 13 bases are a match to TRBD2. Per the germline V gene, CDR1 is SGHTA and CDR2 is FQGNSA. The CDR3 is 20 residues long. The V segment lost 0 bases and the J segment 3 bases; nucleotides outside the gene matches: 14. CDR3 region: CASSLAWTSGSTRSNYEQYF. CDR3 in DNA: TGTGCCAGCAGCTTAGCTTGGACTAGCGGGAGTACAAGGTCCAACTACGAGCAGTACTTC.

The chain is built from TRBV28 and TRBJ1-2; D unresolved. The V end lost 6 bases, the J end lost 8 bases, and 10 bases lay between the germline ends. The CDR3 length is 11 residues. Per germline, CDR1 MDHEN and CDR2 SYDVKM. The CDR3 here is CASSKTWGYTF. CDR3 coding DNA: TGTGCCAGCAGCAAAACTTGGGGCTACACCTTC.

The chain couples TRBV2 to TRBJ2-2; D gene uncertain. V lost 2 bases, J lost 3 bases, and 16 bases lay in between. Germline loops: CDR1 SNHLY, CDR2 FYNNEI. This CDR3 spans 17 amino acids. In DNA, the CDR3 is TGTGCCAGCAGTGAAAGGTTTAGGAGTCGGGACACCGGGGAGCTGTTTTTT. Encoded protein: CASSERFRSRDTGELFF.

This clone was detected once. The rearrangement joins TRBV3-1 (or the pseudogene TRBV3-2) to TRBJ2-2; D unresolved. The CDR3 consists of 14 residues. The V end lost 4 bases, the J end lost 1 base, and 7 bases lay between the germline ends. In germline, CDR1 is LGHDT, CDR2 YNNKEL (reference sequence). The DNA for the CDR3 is TGTGCCAGCAGCCTCGGATGGAACACCGGGGAGCTGTTTTTT. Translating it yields CASSLGWNTGELFF.

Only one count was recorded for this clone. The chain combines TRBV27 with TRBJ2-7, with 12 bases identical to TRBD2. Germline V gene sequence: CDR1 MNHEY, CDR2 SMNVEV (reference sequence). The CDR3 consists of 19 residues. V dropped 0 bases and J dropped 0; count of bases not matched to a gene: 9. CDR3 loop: CASSLSASGRAIVSYEQYF. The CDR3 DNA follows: TGTGCCAGCAGTTTATCGGCTAGCGGGAGGGCCATCGTCTCCTACGAGCAGTACTTC.

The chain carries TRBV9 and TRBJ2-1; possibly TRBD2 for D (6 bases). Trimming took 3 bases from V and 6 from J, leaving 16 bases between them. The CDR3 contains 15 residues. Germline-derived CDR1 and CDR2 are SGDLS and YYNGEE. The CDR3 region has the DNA TGTGCCAGCAGCGGACCAAGCGGGCTGATCAATGAGCAGTTCTTC. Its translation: CASSGPSGLINEQFF.